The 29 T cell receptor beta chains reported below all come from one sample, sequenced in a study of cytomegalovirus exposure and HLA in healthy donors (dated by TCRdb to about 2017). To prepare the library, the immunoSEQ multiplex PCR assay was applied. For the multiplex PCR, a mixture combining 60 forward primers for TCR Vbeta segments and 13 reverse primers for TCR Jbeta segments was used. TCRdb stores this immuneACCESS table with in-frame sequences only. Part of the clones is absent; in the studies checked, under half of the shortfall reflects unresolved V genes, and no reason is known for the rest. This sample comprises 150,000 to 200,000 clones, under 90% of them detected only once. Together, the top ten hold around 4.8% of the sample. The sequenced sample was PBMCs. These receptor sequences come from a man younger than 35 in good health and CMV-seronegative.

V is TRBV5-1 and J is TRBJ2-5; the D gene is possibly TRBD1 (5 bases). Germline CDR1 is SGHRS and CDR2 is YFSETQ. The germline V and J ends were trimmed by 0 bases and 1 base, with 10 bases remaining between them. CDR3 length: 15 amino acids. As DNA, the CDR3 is TGCGCCAGCAGCTTGGCGACAGATCCCCAAGAGACCCAGTACTTC. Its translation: CASSLATDPQETQYF.

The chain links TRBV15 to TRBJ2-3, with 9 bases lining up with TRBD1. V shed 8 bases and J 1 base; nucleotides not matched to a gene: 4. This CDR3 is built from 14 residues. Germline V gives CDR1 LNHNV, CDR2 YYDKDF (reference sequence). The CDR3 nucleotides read TGTGCCACCGCCAGGGACAGGGGCACAGATACGCAGTATTTT. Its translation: CATARDRGTDTQYF.

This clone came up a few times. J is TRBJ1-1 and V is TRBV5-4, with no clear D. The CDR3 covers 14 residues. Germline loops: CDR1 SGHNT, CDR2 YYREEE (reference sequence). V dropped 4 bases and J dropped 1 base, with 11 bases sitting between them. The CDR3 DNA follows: TGTGCCAGCAGCCCCGGGGTGACGAACACTGAAGCTTTCTTT. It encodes CASSPGVTNTEAFF.

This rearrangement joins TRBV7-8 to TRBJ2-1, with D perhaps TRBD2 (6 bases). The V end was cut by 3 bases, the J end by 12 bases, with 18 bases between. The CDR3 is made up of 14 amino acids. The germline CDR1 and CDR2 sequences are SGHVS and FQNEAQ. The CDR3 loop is CASSFQETSNLQFF. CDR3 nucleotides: TGTGCCAGCAGCTTCCAGGAAACTAGCAATTTGCAGTTCTTC. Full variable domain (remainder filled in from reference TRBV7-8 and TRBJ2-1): GAGVSQSPRYKVAKRGQDVALRCDPISGHVSLFWYQQALGQGPEFLTYFQNEAQLDKSGLPSDRFFAERPEGSVSTLKIQRTQQEDSAVYLCASSFQETSNLQFFGPGTRLTVL.

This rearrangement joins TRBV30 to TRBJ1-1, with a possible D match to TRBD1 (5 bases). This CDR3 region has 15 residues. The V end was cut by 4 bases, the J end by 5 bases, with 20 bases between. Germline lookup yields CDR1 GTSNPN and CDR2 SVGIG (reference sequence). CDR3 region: CAWMFGAPGGTEAFF. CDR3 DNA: TGTGCCTGGATGTTCGGGGCCCCGGGAGGGACTGAAGCTTTCTTT.

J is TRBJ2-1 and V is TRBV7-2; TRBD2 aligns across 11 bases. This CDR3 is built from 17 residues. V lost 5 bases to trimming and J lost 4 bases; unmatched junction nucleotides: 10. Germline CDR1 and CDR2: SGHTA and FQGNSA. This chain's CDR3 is CASSPLILAGEYNEQFF. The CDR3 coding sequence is TGTGCCAGCAGCCCCCTCATACTAGCGGGAGAGTACAATGAGCAGTTCTTC. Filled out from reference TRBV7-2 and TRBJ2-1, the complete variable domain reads GAGVSQSPSNKVTEKGKDVELRCDPISGHTALYWYRQSLGQGLEFLIYFQGNSAPDKSGLPSDRFSAERTGGSVSTLTIQRTQQEDSAVYLCASSPLILAGEYNEQFFGPGTRLTVL.

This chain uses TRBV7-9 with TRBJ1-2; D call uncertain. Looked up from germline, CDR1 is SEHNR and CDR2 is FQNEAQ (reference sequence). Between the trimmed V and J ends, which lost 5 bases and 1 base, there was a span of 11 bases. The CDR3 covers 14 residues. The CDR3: CASSPAAVNYGYTF. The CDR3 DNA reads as TGTGCCAGCAGCCCAGCGGCGGTTAACTATGGCTACACCTTC.

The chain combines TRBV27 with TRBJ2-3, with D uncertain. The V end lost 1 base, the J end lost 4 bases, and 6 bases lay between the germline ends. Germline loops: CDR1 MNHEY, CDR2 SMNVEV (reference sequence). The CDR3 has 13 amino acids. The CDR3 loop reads CASSLFSADTQYF. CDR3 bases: TGTGCCAGCAGTTTATTCTCTGCAGATACGCAGTATTTT.

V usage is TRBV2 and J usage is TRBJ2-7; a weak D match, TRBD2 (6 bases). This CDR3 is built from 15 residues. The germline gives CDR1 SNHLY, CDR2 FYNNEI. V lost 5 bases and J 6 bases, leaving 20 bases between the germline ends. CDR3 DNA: TGTGCCAGCAGTCCCAGACTAGGCATCTTTGTCGAGCAGTACTTC. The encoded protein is CASSPRLGIFVEQYF.

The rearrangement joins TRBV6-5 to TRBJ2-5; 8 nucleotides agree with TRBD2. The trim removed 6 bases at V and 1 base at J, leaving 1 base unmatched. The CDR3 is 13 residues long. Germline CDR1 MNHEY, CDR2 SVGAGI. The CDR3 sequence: CASRRGAQETQYF. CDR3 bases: TGTGCCAGCAGGCGGGGGGCCCAAGAGACCCAGTACTTC.

The CDR3 DNA is TGTGCCAGCAGCTTTAGCGGGAGCACAGATACGCAGTATTTT. Translation: CASSFSGSTDTQYF. The rearrangement uses TRBV5-4 and TRBJ2-3, with 7 bases that match TRBD2. CDR1 and CDR2 (germline): SGHNT, YYREEE (reference sequence). V dropped 2 bases and J dropped 0; count of bases not matched to a gene: 0. The CDR3 is 14 residues long.

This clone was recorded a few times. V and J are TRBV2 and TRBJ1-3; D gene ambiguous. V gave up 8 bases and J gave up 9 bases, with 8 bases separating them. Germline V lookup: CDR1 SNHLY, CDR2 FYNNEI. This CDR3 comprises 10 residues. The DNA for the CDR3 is TGTGCCAGCGGAGGGCTCACCATATATTTT. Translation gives CASGGLTIYF.

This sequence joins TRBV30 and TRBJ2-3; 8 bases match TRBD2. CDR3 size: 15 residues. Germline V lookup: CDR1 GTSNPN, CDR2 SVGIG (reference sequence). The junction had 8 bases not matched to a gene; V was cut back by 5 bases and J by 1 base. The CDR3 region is CAWVGRGSGTDTQYF. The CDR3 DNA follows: TGTGCCTGGGTCGGGAGGGGCTCTGGCACAGATACGCAGTATTTT.

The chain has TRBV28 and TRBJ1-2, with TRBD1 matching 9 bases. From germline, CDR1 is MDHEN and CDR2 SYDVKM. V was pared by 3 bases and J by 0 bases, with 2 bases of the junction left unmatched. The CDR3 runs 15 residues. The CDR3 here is CASSFWDRANYGYTF. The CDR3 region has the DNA TGTGCCAGCAGTTTTTGGGACAGGGCTAACTATGGCTACACCTTC.

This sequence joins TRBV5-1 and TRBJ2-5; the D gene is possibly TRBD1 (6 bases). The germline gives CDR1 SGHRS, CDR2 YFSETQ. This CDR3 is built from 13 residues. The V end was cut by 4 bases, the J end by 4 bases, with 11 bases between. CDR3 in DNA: TGCGCCAGCAGCAGGGGGTACGGAGAGACCCAGTACTTC. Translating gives CASSRGYGETQYF.

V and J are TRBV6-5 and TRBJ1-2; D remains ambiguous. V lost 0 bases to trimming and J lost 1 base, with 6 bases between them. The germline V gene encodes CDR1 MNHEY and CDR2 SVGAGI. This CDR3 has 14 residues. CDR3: CASSYSRVNYGYTF. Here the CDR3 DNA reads TGTGCCAGCAGTTACTCGCGGGTTAACTATGGCTACACCTTC.

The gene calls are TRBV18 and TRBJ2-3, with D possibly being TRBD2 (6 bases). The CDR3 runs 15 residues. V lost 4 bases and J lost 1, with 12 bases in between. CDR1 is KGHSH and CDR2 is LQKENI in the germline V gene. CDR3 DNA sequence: TGTGCCAGCTCACGTCGTTCGGGGGGCACAGATACGCAGTATTTT. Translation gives CASSRRSGGTDTQYF.

CDR3 in DNA: TGTGCCAGCAGCCCCGGCCCCTGGCGGAACAATCAGCCCCAGCATTTT. The encoded protein is CASSPGPWRNNQPQHF. The chain is built from TRBV9 and TRBJ1-5, with D hard to call. The V end lost 4 bases, the J end lost 3 bases, and 17 bases lay between the germline ends. CDR1 is SGDLS, CDR2 YYNGEE, per germline. The CDR3 contains 16 residues.

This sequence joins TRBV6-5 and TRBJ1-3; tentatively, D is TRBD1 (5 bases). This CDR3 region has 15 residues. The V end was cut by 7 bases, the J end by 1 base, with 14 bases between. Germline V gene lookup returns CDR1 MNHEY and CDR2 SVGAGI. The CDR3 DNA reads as TGTGCCAGCAAACAGGACCTCTTATCTGGAAACACCATATATTTT. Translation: CASKQDLLSGNTIYF.

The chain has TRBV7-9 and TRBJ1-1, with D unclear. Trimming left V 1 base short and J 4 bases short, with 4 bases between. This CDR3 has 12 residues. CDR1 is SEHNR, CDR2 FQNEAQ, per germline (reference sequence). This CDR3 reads CASSLGATEAFF. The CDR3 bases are TGTGCCAGCAGCTTAGGAGCCACTGAAGCTTTCTTT.

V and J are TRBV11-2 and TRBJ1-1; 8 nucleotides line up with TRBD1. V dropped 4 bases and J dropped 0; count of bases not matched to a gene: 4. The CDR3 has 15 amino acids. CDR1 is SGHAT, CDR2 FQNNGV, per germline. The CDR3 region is CASSSRTGMNTEAFF. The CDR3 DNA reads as TGTGCCAGCAGCTCCAGGACAGGGATGAACACTGAAGCTTTCTTT.

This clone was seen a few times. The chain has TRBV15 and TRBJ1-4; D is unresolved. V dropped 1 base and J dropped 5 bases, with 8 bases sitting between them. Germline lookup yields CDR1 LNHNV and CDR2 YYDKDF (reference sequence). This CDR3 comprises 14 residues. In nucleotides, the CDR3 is TGTGCCACCAGCAGAGGACAAGACAATGAAAAACTGTTTTTT. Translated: CATSRGQDNEKLFF. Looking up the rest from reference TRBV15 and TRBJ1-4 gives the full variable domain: DAMVIQNPRYQVTQFGKPVTLSCSQTLNHNVMYWYQQKSSQAPKLLFHYYDKDFNNEADTPDNFQSRRPNTSFCFLDIRSPGLGDTAMYLCATSRGQDNEKLFFGSGTQLSVL.

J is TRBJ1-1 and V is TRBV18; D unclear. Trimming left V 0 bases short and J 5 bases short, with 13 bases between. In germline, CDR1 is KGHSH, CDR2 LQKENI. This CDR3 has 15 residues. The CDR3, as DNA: TGTGCCAGCTCACCACCTAGTATCACCGGGACTGAAGCTTTCTTT. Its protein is CASSPPSITGTEAFF.

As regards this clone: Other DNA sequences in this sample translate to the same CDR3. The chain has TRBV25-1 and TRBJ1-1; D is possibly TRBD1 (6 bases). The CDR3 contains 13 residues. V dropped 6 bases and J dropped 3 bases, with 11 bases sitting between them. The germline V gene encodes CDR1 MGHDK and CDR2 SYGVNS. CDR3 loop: CASSRGGYTEAFF. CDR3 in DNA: TGTGCCAGCAGCCGCGGGGGCTACACTGAAGCTTTCTTT.

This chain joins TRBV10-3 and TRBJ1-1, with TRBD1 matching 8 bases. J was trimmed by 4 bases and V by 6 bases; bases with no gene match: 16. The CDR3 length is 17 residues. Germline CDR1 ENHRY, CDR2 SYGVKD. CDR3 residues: CAIRTDREDEIGTEAFF. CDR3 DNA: TGTGCCATCAGAACGGACAGGGAGGATGAGATCGGCACTGAAGCTTTCTTT.

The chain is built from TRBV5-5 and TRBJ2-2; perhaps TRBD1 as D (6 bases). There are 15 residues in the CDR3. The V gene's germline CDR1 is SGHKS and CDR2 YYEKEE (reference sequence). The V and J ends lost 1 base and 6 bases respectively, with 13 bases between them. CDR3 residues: CASSLFQGLAGELFF. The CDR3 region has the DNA TGTGCCAGCAGCTTGTTCCAGGGGTTAGCCGGGGAGCTGTTTTTT.

CDR3 residues: CASSIIQETQYF. The CDR3 region has the DNA TGTGCCAGTAGTATAATACAAGAGACCCAGTACTTC. J is TRBJ2-5 and V is TRBV19; D call uncertain. V gave up 2 bases and J gave up 2 bases, with 3 bases separating them. Germline CDR1 and CDR2: LNHDA and SQIVND (reference sequence). The CDR3 is made up of 12 amino acids. The variable domain in full, completed from reference TRBV19 and TRBJ2-5, reads DGGITQSPKYLFRKEGQNVTLSCEQNLNHDAMYWYRQDPGQGLRLIYYSQIVNDFQKGDIAEGYSVSREKKESFPLTVTSAQKNPTAFYLCASSIIQETQYFGPGTRLLVL.

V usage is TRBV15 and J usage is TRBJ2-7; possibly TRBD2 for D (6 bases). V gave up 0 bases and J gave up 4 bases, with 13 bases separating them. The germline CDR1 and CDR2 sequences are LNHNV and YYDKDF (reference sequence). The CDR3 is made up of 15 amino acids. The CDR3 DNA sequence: TGTGCCACCAGCAGAGAGGGGGGAACGCTATACGAGCAGTACTTC. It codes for CATSREGGTLYEQYF.

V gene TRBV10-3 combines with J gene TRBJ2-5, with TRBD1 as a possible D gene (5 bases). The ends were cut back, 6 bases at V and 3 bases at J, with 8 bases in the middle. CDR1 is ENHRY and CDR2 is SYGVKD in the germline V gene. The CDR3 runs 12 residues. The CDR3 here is CAISTGEETQYF. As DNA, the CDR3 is TGTGCCATCAGCACAGGTGAAGAGACCCAGTACTTC.